This T cell receptor (beta chain) was sequenced in a study of monozygotic twins with inflammatory bowel disease. Regarding the study as a whole: With others, IBD patients shared fewer clonotypes than healthy twins did, especially with disease activity. Part of the variability in patient repertoires may have come from differing immunosuppressive treatments.

A word on this clonotype: The antigen is unknown.

Template switching was used to attach UMIs, which incorporated a 6-nucleotide sample barcode. TCRdb derives one entry per CDR3 protein from the 5' RACE reads, leaving out DNA. The sample includes around 400,000 distinct CDR3 sequences. What was sequenced was blood. This TCR was recovered from a human donor with ulcerative colitis or Crohn's disease, or a healthy co-twin of an affected twin (not recorded which).

The CDR3 sequence is CASSLASGFSYEQYF. The V and J genes are TRBV5-1 and TRBJ2-7; the D call from TCRdb, TRBD2, cannot be confirmed without DNA. The CDR3 sequence is 15 residues long. Germline values: CDR1 SGHRS, CDR2 YFSETQ.